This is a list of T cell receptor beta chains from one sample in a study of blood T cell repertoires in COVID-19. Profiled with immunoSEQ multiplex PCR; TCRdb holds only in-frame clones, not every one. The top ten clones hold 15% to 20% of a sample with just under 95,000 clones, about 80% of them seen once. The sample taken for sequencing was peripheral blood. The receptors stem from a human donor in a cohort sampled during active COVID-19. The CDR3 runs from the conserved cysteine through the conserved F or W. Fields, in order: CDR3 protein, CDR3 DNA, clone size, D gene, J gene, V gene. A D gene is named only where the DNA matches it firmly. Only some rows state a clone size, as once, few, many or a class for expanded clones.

CASSYGGNGYTF	TGTGCCAGCAGTTACGGAGGGAACGGCTACACCTTC	.	.	TRBJ1-2	TRBV6-6
CASSLSGTGNTEAFF	TGTGCCAGCAGTTTATCGGGGACAGGGAACACTGAAGCTTTCTTT	.	TRBD1	TRBJ1-1	TRBV27
CASSPGQGRYEQYF	TGTGCCAGCTCGCCGGGACAGGGCCGTTACGAGCAGTACTTC	.	TRBD1	TRBJ2-7	TRBV18
CASSPRGGPPNYGYTF	TGTGCCAGCTCACCAAGAGGAGGGCCGCCTAACTATGGCTACACCTTC	.	.	TRBJ1-2	TRBV18
CASSPLGGSGSGANVLTF	TGTGCCAGCAGCCCCCTCGGCGGTTCGGGCTCTGGGGCCAACGTCCTGACTTTC	.	.	TRBJ2-6	TRBV11-2
CASSSYTGELFF	TGTGCCAGCAGCTCCTACACCGGGGAGCTGTTTTTT	.	.	TRBJ2-2	TRBV7-3
CASSDGQTIAKNIQYF	TGTGCCAGCAGTGATGGACAGACCATAGCCAAAAACATTCAGTACTTC	once	.	TRBJ2-4	TRBV6-1
CASSLEPLSGNTIYF	TGTGCCAGCAGCTTAGAGCCGCTCTCTGGAAACACCATATATTTT	once	.	TRBJ1-3	TRBV11-1
CASSPQVEMNTEAFF	TGTGCCAGCAGCCCCCAGGTAGAGATGAACACTGAAGCTTTCTTT	few	.	TRBJ1-1	TRBV9
CASSAPIRAGTPRNEQYF	TGTGCCAGCAGCGCACCGATAAGGGCCGGGACTCCCAGGAACGAGCAGTACTTC	.	.	TRBJ2-7	TRBV28
CASSFRQRGEGYTF	TGTGCCAGCAGTTTTCGACAACGTGGGGAGGGCTACACCTTC	.	.	TRBJ1-2	TRBV28
CASSPVTSGAPYEQYF	TGTGCCAGCAGTCCTGTGACTAGCGGGGCACCATACGAGCAGTACTTC	few	TRBD2	TRBJ2-7	TRBV11-2
CASSESLSGNTEAFF	TGCGCCAGCAGTGAGTCACTGTCTGGGAACACTGAAGCTTTCTTT	.	.	TRBJ1-1	TRBV10-1
CAWTGGGWTGELFF	TGTGCCTGGACAGGGGGCGGATGGACCGGGGAGCTGTTTTTT	.	TRBD1	TRBJ2-2	TRBV30
CASSLSPNTQYF	TGTGCCAGCAGTTTATCCCCCAATACGCAGTATTTT	once	.	TRBJ2-3	TRBV28
CASSPTGAGRNSGANVLTF	TGTGCCAGCAGCCCCACAGGGGCGGGTAGGAACTCTGGGGCCAACGTCCTGACTTTC	once	TRBD1	TRBJ2-6	TRBV7-2
CASSPDRGDTQYF	TGTGCCAGCAGTCCCGACAGGGGTGATACGCAGTATTTT	.	TRBD1	TRBJ2-3	TRBV6-5
CASSGPGGTEAFF	TGTGCCAGCAGTGGGCCCGGGGGCACTGAAGCTTTCTTT	.	.	TRBJ1-1	TRBV25-1
CASTVRLPLNTEAFF	TGTGCCAGCACCGTGAGACTCCCACTGAACACTGAAGCTTTCTTT	few	.	TRBJ1-1	TRBV28
CASSYLGQAYEQYF	TGTGCCAGCAGTTACTTGGGCCAGGCCTACGAGCAGTACTTC	once	.	TRBJ2-7	TRBV6-5
CASSLGAGGHEQFF	TGCGCCAGCAGCTTGGGGGCGGGGGGACATGAGCAGTTCTTC	.	TRBD2	TRBJ2-1	TRBV5-1
CASSFNRGRNSPLHF	TGTGCCAGCAGCTTTAACAGGGGACGTAATTCACCCCTCCACTTT	.	TRBD1	TRBJ1-6	TRBV11-2
CASSWGGGNPYGYTF	TGTGCCAGCAGTTGGGGTGGAGGGAACCCCTATGGCTACACCTTC	few	.	TRBJ1-2	TRBV28
CASSLSQGIVSPLHF	TGTGCCAGCAGTTTATCACAGGGTATCGTTTCACCCCTCCACTTT	.	.	TRBJ1-6	TRBV28
CASSLAGGRREQYF	TGTGCCAGCAGCTTAGCGGGGGGGAGACGGGAGCAGTACTTC	few	TRBD2	TRBJ2-7	TRBV11-2
CASSLGFERAYNEQFF	TGTGCCAGCAGCTTAGGATTCGAGCGGGCCTACAATGAGCAGTTCTTC	.	.	TRBJ2-1	TRBV7-8
CASSSRGDTYEQYF	TGCGCCAGCAGCTCCCGGGGGGACACCTACGAGCAGTACTTC	.	.	TRBJ2-7	TRBV5-1
CASSLARHPSNQPQHF	TGTGCCAGCAGCTTGGCCAGGCACCCTAGCAATCAGCCCCAGCATTTT	.	.	TRBJ1-5	TRBV5-5
CASSPNRAIYEQYF	TGTGCCAGCTCACCAAACAGGGCGATCTACGAGCAGTACTTC	.	.	TRBJ2-7	TRBV18
CASSLGRGWQPQHF	TGTGCCAGCAGTTTAGGGCGGGGGTGGCAGCCCCAGCATTTT	.	.	TRBJ1-5	TRBV28
CASSQDPRGIYGYTF	TGTGCCAGCAGCCAAGATCCAAGGGGAATCTATGGCTACACCTTC	once	.	TRBJ1-2	TRBV14
CASSLVGQGIHEQYF	TGTGCCAGCAGCTTGGTAGGACAGGGGATCCACGAGCAGTACTTC	.	TRBD1	TRBJ2-7	TRBV5-4
CASSLPTGQGPYGYTF	TGTGCCAGCAGTTTACCCACTGGACAGGGCCCGTATGGCTACACCTTC	.	TRBD1	TRBJ1-2	TRBV28
CASSPGTGHTNEKLFF	TGCGCCAGCAGCCCCGGGACAGGGCACACTAATGAAAAACTGTTTTTT	.	TRBD1	TRBJ1-4	TRBV4-1
CASSPPGTGRTEAFF	TGTGCCAGCAGTCCTCCGGGGACAGGGCGCACTGAAGCTTTCTTT	.	TRBD1	TRBJ1-1	TRBV28
CASREGIEAFF	TGTGCCAGCAGGGAGGGTATAGAAGCTTTCTTT	few	.	TRBJ1-1	TRBV12-3/TRBV12-4
CASSLDSWRYEQYF	TGTGCCAGCAGCTTAGACAGTTGGAGATACGAGCAGTACTTC	.	.	TRBJ2-7	TRBV11-2
CASSLGGGRGSRPQHF	TGCGCCAGCAGCTTGGGGGGCGGCAGGGGTAGTAGGCCCCAGCATTTT	.	.	TRBJ1-5	TRBV5-1
CASSEKIQSVYEQYF	TGTGCCAGCAGTGAAAAGATTCAGAGCGTCTACGAGCAGTACTTC	.	.	TRBJ2-7	TRBV6-1
CASSSTGTTNTGELFF	TGTGCCAGCAGCTCAACCGGGACTACGAACACCGGGGAGCTGTTTTTT	.	TRBD2	TRBJ2-2	TRBV7-9
CASKVRDRANTEAFF	TGTGCCAGCAAGGTGAGGGACAGGGCGAACACTGAAGCTTTCTTT	.	TRBD1	TRBJ1-1	TRBV6-5
CASSSGSGDLYEQYF	TGTGCCAGCAGCTCCGGGAGCGGAGACCTTTACGAGCAGTACTTC	.	.	TRBJ2-7	TRBV11-2
CASSPRTGSSYEQYF	TGTGCCAGCAGTCCCCGGACGGGGAGCTCCTACGAGCAGTACTTC	.	.	TRBJ2-7	TRBV5-4
CASRLAGDNEQFF	TGTGCCAGTAGACTAGCGGGGGACAATGAGCAGTTCTTC	.	TRBD2	TRBJ2-1	TRBV5-4
CAWSGGQGAHGYTF	TGTGCCTGGAGTGGGGGACAGGGGGCCCATGGCTACACCTTC	.	TRBD1	TRBJ1-2	TRBV30
CASSTEGATEAFF	TGTGCCAGCAGTACAGAGGGTGCCACTGAAGCTTTCTTT	.	.	TRBJ1-1	TRBV2
CASSPTGTDTQYF	TGTGCCAGCAGCCCGACAGGCACAGATACGCAGTATTTT	.	.	TRBJ2-3	TRBV11-2
CASSSQGHEQYF	TGTGCCAGCAGCTCACAGGGCCACGAGCAGTACTTC	.	.	TRBJ2-7	TRBV5-6
CASSIGHSYEQYF	TGTGCCAGTAGTATAGGGCACTCCTACGAGCAGTACTTC	.	.	TRBJ2-7	TRBV19
CASSLGGLALYEQYF	TGTGCCAGCAGCTTAGGGGGACTAGCCTTATACGAGCAGTACTTC	.	TRBD2	TRBJ2-7	TRBV11-2
CASSRTDRGLYEQYF	TGTGCCAGCAGCCGAACGGACAGGGGGCTTTACGAGCAGTACTTC	.	TRBD1	TRBJ2-7	TRBV3-1/TRBV3-2
CASRTSGTGVRETQYF	TGTGCCAGCAGAACCTCCGGGACAGGGGTGCGCGAGACCCAGTACTTC	.	TRBD1	TRBJ2-5	TRBV28
CASSYSNSRSYEQYF	TGTGCCAGCAGTTACTCAAATAGTCGTTCCTACGAGCAGTACTTC	.	.	TRBJ2-7	TRBV6-5
CASSTGTGRYEQYF	TGTGCCAGCTCAACCGGGACAGGCCGCTACGAGCAGTACTTC	.	TRBD1	TRBJ2-7	TRBV18
CASSYQKYNEQFF	TGTGCCAGCAGCTATCAAAAATACAATGAGCAGTTCTTC	.	.	TRBJ2-1	TRBV7-2
CASSFRQGNTEAFF	TGTGCCAGCAGTTTTCGACAGGGGAACACTGAAGCTTTCTTT	few	TRBD1	TRBJ1-1	TRBV27
CAWSNNPGNTIYF	TGTGCCTGGAGTAACAATCCTGGAAACACCATATATTTT	.	.	TRBJ1-3	TRBV30
CASSQGVSGANVLTF	TGTGCCAGCAGTCAGGGGGTAAGCGGGGCCAACGTCCTGACTTTC	.	TRBD1	TRBJ2-6	TRBV6-5
CASSLGTSGTDTQYF	TGTGCCAGCAGCTTGGGGACTAGCGGGACAGATACGCAGTATTTT	once	TRBD2	TRBJ2-3	TRBV11-2